The 21 T cell receptor beta chains reported below all come from one sample, sequenced in a study of blood T cell repertoires in COVID-19. Data came from immunoSEQ multiplex PCR; TCRdb stores just in-frame clones and leaves some out. This sample carries around 99,000 clones, around 90% of them seen once, and the ten largest clones take approximately 1.2%. The specimen sequenced was peripheral blood. All receptors come from a woman in her 30s with acute or convalescent COVID-19.

J is TRBJ1-1 and V is TRBV14; D is unresolved. With 0 bases removed from V and 3 bases from J, the gap between germline ends came to 11 bases. CDR1 SGHDN and CDR2 FVKESK come from the germline V gene. CDR3 size: 15 residues. DNA for the CDR3: TGTGCCAGCAGCCAAGACACGGGTTGGTACACTGAAGCTTTCTTT. Protein sequence: CASSQDTGWYTEAFF. The whole variable domain, filled in from reference TRBV14 and TRBJ1-1, reads EAGVTQFPSHSVIEKGQTVTLRCDPISGHDNLYWYRRVMGKEIKFLLHFVKESKQDESGMPNNRFLAERTGGTYSTLKVQPAELEDSGVYFCASSQDTGWYTEAFFGQGTRLTVV.

This sequence joins TRBV11-3 and TRBJ1-4; maybe TRBD1 (5 bases). The CDR3 is 15 amino acids. V was clipped by 3 bases and J by 3 bases, with 11 bases between them. Per the germline V gene, CDR1 is SGHNT and CDR2 is YENEEA. Written as DNA, the CDR3 is TGTGCCAGCAGCTTGACCGGGGGAGCTAATGAAAAACTGTTTTTT. Translating gives CASSLTGGANEKLFF.

The chain recombines TRBV5-8 with TRBJ1-5; D is ambiguous. CDR1 and CDR2 from the germline V gene are SGHTS and YDEGEE. This CDR3 spans 16 amino acids. The V end lost 5 bases, the J end lost 0 bases, and 15 bases lay between the germline ends. DNA for the CDR3: TGTGCCAGCAGTCTAGGGAGCCTGGATAGCAATCAGCCCCAGCATTTT. Translation: CASSLGSLDSNQPQHF.

This chain connects TRBV7-7 to TRBJ1-1; D not certain. Trimming took off 2 bases at V and 3 bases at J, with 7 bases between the two ends. Germline V gene lookup returns CDR1 SSHAT and CDR2 FNYEAQ (reference sequence). This CDR3 spans 13 amino acids. In nucleotides, the CDR3 is TGTGCCAGCAGCTTAACAGCTGACACTGAAGCTTTCTTT. This sequence encodes CASSLTADTEAFF.

As regards this clone: At the DNA level, this CDR3 is encoded by other sequences in the same sample as well. The chain employs TRBV7-2 and TRBJ1-4; 8 positions match TRBD1. Germline V gene lookup returns CDR1 SGHTA and CDR2 FQGNSA. The length of the CDR3 is 14 residues. V was clipped by 6 bases and J by 7 bases; unmatched bases: 7. In DNA form, the CDR3 reads TGTGCCAGCAGTTATACAGGGGGGGGTGAAAAACTGTTTTTT. This encodes CASSYTGGGEKLFF.

V usage is TRBV7-2 and J usage is TRBJ2-5; TRBD2 agrees at 7 bases. The CDR3 has 14 amino acids. Losses at the gene ends were 3 bases for V and 1 base for J; bases not matched to a gene: 2. Germline CDR1 SGHTA, CDR2 FQGNSA. In DNA, the CDR3 is TGTGCCAGCAGCTTCCAGCGGGGCCAAGAGACCCAGTACTTC. This sequence encodes CASSFQRGQETQYF.

The J gene is TRBJ2-7, the V gene TRBV10-2, with 7 bases aligning to TRBD1. There are 15 residues in the CDR3. Per germline, CDR1 WSHSY and CDR2 SAAADI. Trimming cost V 5 bases and J 0 bases; bases outside gene matches: 7. CDR3 DNA sequence: TGCGCCAGCAGTCCTAGCCGACAGGGCTCCTACGAGCAGTACTTC. Protein: CASSPSRQGSYEQYF.

V usage is TRBV10-2 and J usage is TRBJ2-2, with D maybe TRBD1 (5 bases). With 1 base removed from V and 5 bases from J, the gap between germline ends came to 8 bases. The germline CDR1 and CDR2 sequences are WSHSY and SAAADI. The CDR3 runs to 14 residues. DNA for the CDR3: TGCGCCAGCAGTGAGTTCAGGGAAACCGGGGAGCTGTTTTTT. Amino acid sequence: CASSEFRETGELFF.

V usage is TRBV28 and J usage is TRBJ1-2; no reliable D call. CDR1 is MDHEN and CDR2 is SYDVKM in the germline V gene. The ends were cut back, 5 bases at V and 3 bases at J, with 10 bases in the middle. This CDR3 is 13 amino acids long. Here the CDR3 DNA reads TGTGCCAGCAGTCTAGACGGTCACTATGGCTACACCTTC. Protein: CASSLDGHYGYTF.

The CDR3 sequence: CASSPDRYSNQPQHF. CDR3 sequence (DNA): TGTGCCAGCAGTCCGGACAGATATAGCAATCAGCCCCAGCATTTT. The V and J genes are TRBV6-5 and TRBJ1-5, with a tentative D call TRBD1 (6 bases). The germline CDR1 and CDR2 sequences are MNHEY and SVGAGI. This CDR3 spans 15 amino acids. V was clipped by 5 bases and J by 0 bases, with 11 bases between them.

V is TRBV25-1 and J is TRBJ1-1; D gene uncertain. This CDR3 has 11 amino acids. The germline V gene has CDR1 MGHDK and CDR2 SYGVNS. V shed 8 bases and J shed 6 bases, with 10 bases lying between them. This CDR3 is CASHMGPEAFF. The CDR3, as DNA: TGTGCCAGCCACATGGGCCCTGAAGCTTTCTTT.

This clone was recorded once. V is TRBV4-1 and J is TRBJ2-1; D may be TRBD1 (6 bases). V was cut by 3 bases and J by 5 bases, with 20 bases left in between. CDR1 is MGHRA and CDR2 is YSYEKL in the germline V gene. The CDR3 length is 17 residues. Here the CDR3 reads CASSQRDGRGRNNEQFF. As DNA, the CDR3 is TGCGCCAGCAGCCAGAGGGACGGCAGGGGACGAAACAATGAGCAGTTCTTC.

The rearrangement links TRBV5-1 to TRBJ1-2; 9 nucleotides line up with TRBD1. In germline, CDR1 is SGHRS, CDR2 YFSETQ. The CDR3 contains 14 residues. V shed 4 bases and J 8 bases; nucleotides not matched to a gene: 9. The CDR3 DNA follows: TGCGCCAGCAGCATTGACAGGGGGGTCAGCGGCTACACCTTC. This sequence encodes CASSIDRGVSGYTF.

The genes are TRBV3-1 (or the pseudogene TRBV3-2) and TRBJ1-1, with 7 bases identical to TRBD1. CDR3 size: 14 residues. With V trimmed by 5 bases and J by 4 bases, 7 bases remained unmatched. Per germline, CDR1 LGHDT and CDR2 YNNKEL (reference sequence). CDR3 in DNA: TGTGCCAGCAGCTCCCGACAGGGAGGCACTGAAGCTTTCTTT. Protein: CASSSRQGGTEAFF.

This clone was observed a single time. V and J are TRBV2 and TRBJ2-2; D unresolved. The CDR3 runs to 14 residues. Deletions cut 2 bases from V and 6 bases from J, with 10 bases between. Germline values: CDR1 SNHLY, CDR2 FYNNEI. CDR3 sequence reads: CASSESGSAGELFF. The CDR3 DNA sequence: TGTGCCAGCAGTGAATCCGGTTCGGCCGGGGAGCTGTTTTTT. Complete variable domain (other parts from reference TRBV2 and TRBJ2-2): EPEVTQTPSHQVTQMGQEVILRCVPISNHLYFYWYRQILGQKVEFLVSFYNNEISEKSEIFDDQFSVERPDGSNFTLKIRSTKLEDSAMYFCASSESGSAGELFFGEGSRLTVL.

V usage is TRBV7-9 and J usage is TRBJ2-7, with TRBD1 matching over 7 bases. Trimming removed 5 bases from V and 3 bases from J; junction bases left unmatched: 1. The CDR3 has 12 residues. CDR1 is SEHNR, CDR2 FQNEAQ, per germline (reference sequence). CDR3 amino acids: CASSGDSYEQYF. The CDR3 DNA sequence: TGTGCCAGCAGCGGGGACAGCTACGAGCAGTACTTC.

V gene TRBV7-9 combines with J gene TRBJ1-1; D is perhaps TRBD1 (5 bases). The germline gives CDR1 SEHNR, CDR2 FQNEAQ (reference sequence). V was pared by 2 bases and J by 1 base, with 8 bases between. CDR3 length: 14 residues. The CDR3 is CASSLQGANTEAFF. DNA of the CDR3: TGTGCCAGCAGCTTACAGGGCGCGAACACTGAAGCTTTCTTT.

V is TRBV19 and J is TRBJ2-5, with 11 nucleotides matching TRBD2. The CDR3 sequence is 14 residues long. The germline gives CDR1 LNHDA, CDR2 SQIVND (reference sequence). The V segment lost 5 bases and the J segment 4 bases; nucleotides outside the gene matches: 3. CDR3 DNA sequence: TGTGCCAGTAGTCTCGGACTAGCGGGAGAGACCCAGTACTTC. Translation: CASSLGLAGETQYF.

The V call is TRBV7-2, the J call TRBJ2-7; 7 bases are a match to TRBD2. This CDR3 spans 15 amino acids. V lost 3 bases and J lost 7; bases outside the gene matches: 12. Germline V CDR1 and CDR2: SGHTA, FQGNSA. The CDR3 spells CASSFLGAGAGEQYF. The CDR3 nucleotides read TGTGCCAGCAGCTTTTTAGGGGCGGGAGCGGGGGAGCAGTACTTC. Drawing the rest from reference TRBV7-2 and TRBJ2-7, the complete variable domain is GAGVSQSPSNKVTEKGKDVELRCDPISGHTALYWYRQSLGQGLEFLIYFQGNSAPDKSGLPSDRFSAERTGGSVSTLTIQRTQQEDSAVYLCASSFLGAGAGEQYFGPGTRLTVT.

The V call is TRBV6-4, the J call TRBJ2-1; perhaps TRBD2 as D (6 bases). This CDR3 region has 16 residues. From germline, CDR1 is MRHNA and CDR2 SNTAGT. Trimming left V 6 bases short and J 6 bases short, with 21 bases between. The CDR3 region is CASSPNAGSAPNEQFF. As DNA, the CDR3 is TGTGCCAGCAGCCCCAATGCCGGGAGTGCCCCCAATGAGCAGTTCTTC.

This chain connects TRBV4-3 to TRBJ1-2; no clear D. Per germline, CDR1 LGHNA and CDR2 YSLEER. This CDR3 region has 15 residues. V dropped 2 bases and J dropped 8 bases, with 18 bases sitting between them. The CDR3 spells CASSQMRIIDEGYTF. In DNA, the CDR3 is TGCGCCAGCAGCCAAATGAGGATCATAGACGAAGGCTACACCTTC.